These 26 T cell receptor beta chains originate from one sample sequenced in a study of T-cell reconstitution after alpha-beta-depleted transplantation in children. TCRbeta library preparation incorporated unique molecular identifiers. TCRdb called the PCR reads again in MiXCR, with one record for every CDR3 protein. The top ten hold approximately 4.5% of the sample, which has 750,000 to 950,000 distinct CDR3 sequences, less than 20% seen once. The input for sequencing was PBMCs, mostly from graft donor cells, taken 360 days after TCRalphabeta/CD19-depleted stem cell transplant. These receptor sequences come from a male patient between 5 and 17 years old who had a stem cell transplant for acute lymphoblastic leukemia, so the T cells may come from the graft donor.

This clonotype has at least ten counts. The chain recombines TRBV5-1 with TRBJ1-4; D is uncertain. V was pared by 0 bases and J by 3 bases, with 6 bases between. This CDR3 has 14 amino acids. CDR1 and CDR2 (germline): SGHRS, YFSETQ. CDR3: CASSLDIANEKLFF. CDR3 coding DNA: TGCGCCAGCAGCTTGGACATCGCTAATGAAAAACTGTTTTTT. The full variable domain, in which reference TRBV5-1 and TRBJ1-4 provide the parts outside the CDR3, is KAGVTQTPRYLIKTRGQQVTLSCSPISGHRSVSWYQQTPGQGLQFLFEYFSETQRNKGNFPGRFSGRQFSNSRSEMNVSTLELGDSALYLCASSLDIANEKLFFGSGTQLSVL.

The chain couples TRBV5-1 to TRBJ2-7; D gene ambiguous. This CDR3 region has 14 residues. V was trimmed by 0 bases and J by 5 bases, leaving 12 bases between them. Germline lookup yields CDR1 SGHRS and CDR2 YFSETQ. CDR3 nucleotide sequence: TGCGCCAGCAGCTTGGTACCTGCTTCCCACGAGCAGTACTTC. Amino acid sequence: CASSLVPASHEQYF.

There are a few counts of this clonotype. This chain connects TRBV24-1 to TRBJ2-3; 7 bases line up with TRBD1. V lost 1 base and J lost 0; bases outside the gene matches: 6. Germline assignment: CDR1 KGHDR and CDR2 SFDVKD. The CDR3 is 17 amino acids. CDR3 region: CATSDLGSGGSTDTQYF. CDR3 coding DNA: TGTGCCACCAGTGATTTAGGGTCAGGGGGAAGCACAGATACGCAGTATTTT.

The CDR3 sequence: CASSLWGSPSTDTQYF. CDR3 nucleotide sequence: TGTGCCAGCAGCTTGTGGGGTAGTCCTAGCACAGATACGCAGTATTTT. This sequence joins TRBV5-6 and TRBJ2-3; D uncertain. V shed 1 base and J shed 0 bases, with 12 bases lying between them. There are 16 residues in the CDR3. Germline CDR1 reads SGHDT; CDR2 reads YYEEEE.

CDR3 DNA sequence: TGTGCCAGCAGCTTCATCAGCTACGAGCAGTACTTC. It encodes CASSFISYEQYF. V is TRBV11-1 and J is TRBJ2-7; no clear D gene. The germline CDR1 and CDR2 sequences are SGHAT and FQDESV (reference sequence). The CDR3 extends over 12 amino acids. The ends were cut back, 3 bases at V and 3 bases at J, with 6 bases in the middle.

The gene calls are TRBV12-3 or TRBV12-4 and TRBJ2-5; maybe TRBD1 (6 bases). The CDR3 spans 14 residues. Between the trimmed V and J ends, which lost 7 bases and 5 bases, there was a span of 17 bases. This chain's CDR3 is CASTLHRDFETQYF. The CDR3, as DNA: TGTGCCAGCACTCTCCACAGGGATTTCGAGACCCAGTACTTC.

This clonotype was observed at least ten times. The chain couples TRBV11-1 to TRBJ2-1; a weak D match, TRBD1 (6 bases). CDR1 and CDR2 from the germline V gene are SGHAT and FQDESV (reference sequence). Deletions cut 2 bases from V and 3 bases from J, with 17 bases between. CDR3 size: 17 residues. For the CDR3, the DNA is TGTGCCAGCAGCTTATACTTGTCAGGGGCTCGCTACAATGAGCAGTTCTTC. It codes for CASSLYLSGARYNEQFF.

This clonotype was seen ten or more times. The chain is built from TRBV5-1 and TRBJ2-1; D is possibly TRBD2 (6 bases). Trimming stripped 7 bases from V and 9 bases from J, with 11 bases between. This CDR3 spans 11 amino acids. Per germline, CDR1 SGHRS and CDR2 YFSETQ. DNA for the CDR3: TGCGCCAGCTCGCGGGGTGGTGAGCAGTTCTTC. Its translation is CASSRGGEQFF.

The chain recombines TRBV18 with TRBJ2-7; TRBD2 agrees at 10 bases. The germline V gene encodes CDR1 KGHSH and CDR2 LQKENI. Trimming at V came to 2 bases and at J to 5 bases, leaving 15 bases not matched to a gene. This CDR3 is 18 amino acids long. In DNA, the CDR3 is TGTGCCAGCTCACCAAGAGTACCTAGCGGGAGAAAGTCCCACGAGCAGTACTTC. This codes for CASSPRVPSGRKSHEQYF.

The chain carries TRBV7-9 and TRBJ2-7, with a weak D call TRBD1 (6 bases). CDR1 SEHNR and CDR2 FQNEAQ come from the germline V gene (reference sequence). The CDR3 covers 15 residues. Trimming took 5 bases from V and 2 from J, leaving 16 bases between them. The CDR3 DNA is TGTGCCAGCAGCGGCGCCCAGGGGACCGCCTACGAGCAGTACTTC. It translates to CASSGAQGTAYEQYF.

This rearrangement joins TRBV27 to TRBJ1-4; unclear D gene. V gave up 2 bases and J gave up 8 bases, with 15 bases separating them. There are 15 residues in the CDR3. Germline values: CDR1 MNHEY, CDR2 SMNVEV (reference sequence). The DNA of the CDR3 is TGTGCCAGCAGTTTAGAGGCCCCCCTCGACGAAAAACTGTTTTTT. This codes for CASSLEAPLDEKLFF.

The chain links TRBV12-3 or TRBV12-4 to TRBJ1-2; 7 bases are shared with TRBD1. Unmatched junction bases numbered 9, after V lost 7 bases and J lost 4 bases. CDR3 size: 14 residues. CDR3 DNA: TGTGCCAGCATTCCAACAGGGGTTAGCTATGGCTACACCTTC. It is translated as CASIPTGVSYGYTF.

The V call is TRBV9, the J call TRBJ2-7; TRBD2 matches at 9 bases. This CDR3 has 15 residues. V lost 4 bases and J lost 2; bases outside the gene matches: 7. CDR1 and CDR2 (germline): SGDLS, YYNGEE. The CDR3 here is CASSNEAGGPYEQYF. The CDR3 bases are TGTGCCAGCAGCAATGAAGCGGGAGGACCCTACGAGCAGTACTTC. Full variable domain (rest looked up from reference TRBV9 and TRBJ2-7): DSGVTQTPKHLITATGQRVTLRCSPRSGDLSVYWYQQSLDQGLQFLIQYYNGEERAKGNILERFSAQQFPDLHSELNLSSLELGDSALYFCASSNEAGGPYEQYFGPGTRLTVT.

In this sample, this clonotype turned up many times. The chain uses TRBV5-1 and TRBJ2-5, with 15 bases lining up with TRBD2. The CDR3 sequence is 20 residues long. V lost 1 base to trimming and J lost 4 bases; unmatched junction nucleotides: 14. Germline V gene lookup returns CDR1 SGHRS and CDR2 YFSETQ. The CDR3 DNA sequence: TGCGCCAGCAGCTTGTCCCCACGTGGGACTAGCGGGAGGATAGGAGAGACCCAGTACTTC. The encoded protein is CASSLSPRGTSGRIGETQYF.

The chain is built from TRBV5-1 and TRBJ2-7, with D perhaps matching TRBD2 (5 bases). Looked up from germline, CDR1 is SGHRS and CDR2 is YFSETQ. This CDR3 is 13 amino acids long. V was trimmed by 5 bases and J by 5 bases, leaving 14 bases between them. CDR3 bases: TGCGCCAGCAGTGTTTCGGGAAGAGACGAGCAGTACTTC. Amino acids: CASSVSGRDEQYF.

In its sample, this clonotype was seen many times. V gene TRBV18 combines with J gene TRBJ2-1; D is possibly TRBD1 (6 bases). Germline V gene lookup returns CDR1 KGHSH and CDR2 LQKENI. Trimming stripped 4 bases from V and 7 bases from J, with 11 bases between. CDR3 length: 13 amino acids. This CDR3 is CASSLLRGNEQFF. CDR3 DNA sequence: TGTGCCAGCTCACTTTTAAGGGGGAATGAGCAGTTCTTC.

V and J are TRBV5-6 and TRBJ2-1; the D gene is possibly TRBD1 (5 bases). Germline loops: CDR1 SGHDT, CDR2 YYEEEE. The germline V and J ends were trimmed by 2 bases and 1 base, with 10 bases remaining between them. This CDR3 is built from 15 residues. CDR3: CASSLRGTSYNEQFF. The CDR3 nucleotides read TGTGCCAGCAGCTTAAGGGGAACTTCCTACAATGAGCAGTTCTTC. The full variable domain, in which reference TRBV5-6 and TRBJ2-1 provide the parts outside the CDR3, is DAGVTQSPTHLIKTRGQQVTLRCSPKSGHDTVSWYQQALGQGPQFIFQYYEEEERQRGNFPDRFSGHQFPNYSSELNVNALLLGDSALYLCASSLRGTSYNEQFFGPGTRLTVL.

A few counts support this clonotype. The chain is built from TRBV20-1 and TRBJ2-3; unclear D gene. The V gene's germline CDR1 is DFQATT and CDR2 SNEGSKA (reference sequence). V lost 0 bases, J lost 3 bases, and 10 bases lay in between. CDR3 length: 14 amino acids. The CDR3 DNA follows: TGCAGTGCTAGAGATACAGCGAGGACAGATACGCAGTATTTT. This translates into CSARDTARTDTQYF.

This clonotype was found a few times. The V and J genes are TRBV12-3 or TRBV12-4 and TRBJ2-2; 7 nucleotides match TRBD1. This CDR3 has 14 amino acids. J gave up 3 bases and V 5 bases, and 3 bases lay outside the gene matches. The CDR3 here is CASSRDSHTGELFF. CDR3 DNA: TGTGCCAGCAGTCGGGACAGCCACACCGGGGAGCTGTTTTTT.

This clonotype was seen a few times. The chain uses TRBV7-9 and TRBJ2-1; no firm D call. V dropped 5 bases and J dropped 6 bases, with 20 bases sitting between them. The CDR3 consists of 16 residues. CDR1 is SEHNR and CDR2 is FQNEAQ in the germline V gene (reference sequence). The CDR3 protein is CASSNILPPLVNEQFF. The CDR3 region has the DNA TGTGCCAGCAGCAACATCTTACCACCCCTGGTCAATGAGCAGTTCTTC.

The gene calls are TRBV12-3 or TRBV12-4 and TRBJ2-5, with 9 bases lining up with TRBD2. V lost 3 bases, J lost 7 bases, and 6 bases stayed unmatched. There are 14 residues in the CDR3. The CDR3 loop reads CASSLAGGGWTQYF. The CDR3 nucleotides read TGTGCCAGCAGTTTGGCGGGAGGGGGGTGGACCCAGTACTTC.

The V gene is TRBV14, the J gene TRBJ2-7, with D perhaps matching TRBD2 (7 bases). Trimming removed 0 bases at V and 0 bases at J, with 18 bases between. This CDR3 is 18 amino acids long. Per germline, CDR1 SGHDN and CDR2 FVKESK. The CDR3 DNA is TGTGCCAGCAGCCAAGAAGTGGGGGGGCCATACAGCTCCTACGAGCAGTACTTC. Amino acids: CASSQEVGGPYSSYEQYF.

This clonotype was seen more than once but under ten times. The gene calls are TRBV7-9 and TRBJ2-4, with a tentative D call TRBD2 (6 bases). Germline CDR1 reads SEHNR; CDR2 reads FQNEAQ (reference sequence). This CDR3 comprises 15 residues. Trimming shortened V by 7 bases and J by 1 base, and 14 bases separated the two germline ends. CDR3 region: CASTRPGGAKNIQYF. The CDR3 coding sequence is TGTGCCAGCACTCGCCCCGGGGGTGCCAAAAACATTCAGTACTTC.

This clonotype has just a few counts. This sequence joins TRBV20-1 and TRBJ1-6; 10 nucleotides match TRBD1. Germline V gene sequence: CDR1 DFQATT, CDR2 SNEGSKA (reference sequence). There are 15 residues in the CDR3. The trim removed 3 bases at V and 10 bases at J, leaving 9 bases unmatched. CDR3 amino acids: CSASEPGQGNSPLHF. CDR3 coding DNA: TGCAGTGCTAGCGAGCCGGGACAGGGGAACTCACCCCTCCACTTT.

This clonotype was detected a few times. V gene TRBV29-1 combines with J gene TRBJ1-1; TRBD1 matches 8 bases. The CDR3 is made up of 14 amino acids. The V gene's germline CDR1 is SQVTM and CDR2 ANQGSEA. J lost 4 bases, V lost 3 bases, and 7 bases had no gene match. The CDR3 region has the DNA TGCAGCGTTGATACTCAGGGGGCCGGCACTGAAGCTTTCTTT. As protein: CSVDTQGAGTEAFF.

The J gene is TRBJ2-7, the V gene TRBV27, with no clear D. The CDR3 runs to 12 residues. V shed 6 bases and J shed 6 bases, with 12 bases lying between them. The germline CDR1 and CDR2 sequences are MNHEY and SMNVEV (reference sequence). CDR3 sequence reads: CASSLSNVEQYF. CDR3 bases: TGTGCCAGCAGCCTTAGTAACGTCGAGCAGTACTTC.